The 32 T cell receptor beta chains in this list originate from one sample, sequenced in a study of blood T cell repertoires in COVID-19. Using immunoSEQ multiplex PCR, the repertoire was profiled, and TCRdb retains in-frame clones only, with some absent. This sample has a few hundred thousand clones, with roughly 91% found just once. The sequenced sample consisted of PBMCs or T cells enriched from blood (not recorded which). The origin of the receptors is a woman younger than 45 who had recovered from COVID-19.

CDR3 in DNA: TGCGCCAGCAAGCTAGCGGGAGCGACAGATACGCAGTATTTT. It translates to CASKLAGATDTQYF. The genes are TRBV4-1 and TRBJ2-3, with 10 bases aligning to TRBD2. V gave up 7 bases and J gave up 3 bases; unmatched junction bases: 4. Germline assignment: CDR1 MGHRA and CDR2 YSYEKL. The CDR3 has 14 residues.

This clone was detected once. This chain uses TRBV28 with TRBJ1-1; weak D call: TRBD1 (5 bases). CDR3 length: 14 residues. Germline V lookup: CDR1 MDHEN, CDR2 SYDVKM. V was clipped by 4 bases and J by 4 bases, with 13 bases between them. CDR3 sequence (DNA): TGTGCCAGCAGTTCCCGGAGGGGAAGCACTGAAGCTTTCTTT. Its translation is CASSSRRGSTEAFF.

This chain uses TRBV28 with TRBJ1-1; D perhaps matches TRBD1 (6 bases). Looked up from germline, CDR1 is MDHEN and CDR2 is SYDVKM. V lost 6 bases and J lost 6, with 17 bases in between. This CDR3 spans 14 amino acids. The CDR3 reads CASSVRGGSAEAFF. In nucleotides, the CDR3 is TGTGCCAGCAGCGTAAGGGGGGGGTCGGCTGAAGCTTTCTTT.

This clone was seen a few times. At the DNA level, this CDR3 is encoded by other sequences in the same sample as well. This chain connects TRBV11-2 to TRBJ1-5; D uncertain. V shed 8 bases and J shed 2 bases, with 10 bases lying between them. The CDR3 has 13 residues. The germline V gene has CDR1 SGHAT and CDR2 FQNNGV. The CDR3 nucleotides read TGTGCCAGCTCCGAGGATCGCAATCAGCCCCAGCATTTT. Amino acids: CASSEDRNQPQHF.

This clone was found once. This chain joins TRBV6-2 or TRBV6-3 and TRBJ1-1, with D maybe TRBD1 (5 bases). From germline, CDR1 is MNHEY and CDR2 SVGEGT. The CDR3 runs to 15 residues. V lost 2 bases and J lost 1, with 11 bases in between. The CDR3 nucleotides are TGTGCCAGCAGTTACCCCCCAGGGAAGAACACTGAAGCTTTCTTT. It codes for CASSYPPGKNTEAFF.

V is TRBV2 and J is TRBJ2-7; D remains ambiguous. This CDR3 is 11 amino acids long. Trimming took 0 bases from V and 12 from J, leaving 9 bases between them. Per the germline V gene, CDR1 is SNHLY and CDR2 is FYNNEI. CDR3 coding DNA: TGTGCCAGCAGTGAAGCCTTCCAGGCGTACTTC. Protein product: CASSEAFQAYF. Looking up the rest from reference TRBV2 and TRBJ2-7 gives the full variable domain: EPEVTQTPSHQVTQMGQEVILRCVPISNHLYFYWYRQILGQKVEFLVSFYNNEISEKSEIFDDQFSVERPDGSNFTLKIRSTKLEDSAMYFCASSEAFQAYFGPGTRLTVT.

The chain carries TRBV28 and TRBJ2-1; the match to TRBD2 covers 16 bases. V dropped 5 bases and J dropped 8; count of bases not matched to a gene: 12. The CDR3 has 18 residues. The germline V gene encodes CDR1 MDHEN and CDR2 SYDVKM. CDR3 sequence reads: CASSLVPGTSGRAHEQFF. In DNA form, the CDR3 reads TGTGCCAGCAGTCTAGTCCCCGGGACTAGCGGGAGGGCCCATGAGCAGTTCTTC.

J is TRBJ2-1 and V is TRBV14, with a tentative D call TRBD1 (6 bases). The CDR3 contains 16 residues. V was shortened by 8 bases and J by 4 bases, with 21 bases between the two germline ends. Per germline, CDR1 SGHDN and CDR2 FVKESK. CDR3 nucleotide sequence: TGTGCCAGCGCTAAAAGGGGGACGGCCAATTACAATGAGCAGTTCTTC. Its translation is CASAKRGTANYNEQFF.

The chain uses TRBV24-1 and TRBJ2-7, with TRBD2 as a possible D gene (7 bases). Trimming removed 7 bases from V and 4 bases from J, with 19 bases in between. Germline V lookup: CDR1 KGHDR, CDR2 SFDVKD. This CDR3 region has 15 residues. The CDR3 region has the DNA TGTGCCACCAGCGCAAGCGGGACAAACATATACGAGCAGTACTTC. Translating it yields CATSASGTNIYEQYF.

Note on this clone: Different DNA sequences within this sample yield the same CDR3. This chain links TRBV5-4 with TRBJ1-2; D is possibly TRBD1 (6 bases). Germline values: CDR1 SGHNT, CDR2 YYREEE (reference sequence). V lost 0 bases to trimming and J lost 3 bases, with 6 bases between them. The CDR3 is made up of 13 amino acids. The CDR3 bases are TGTGCCAGCAGCTTGGACAGGGACTATGGCTACACCTTC. Its protein is CASSLDRDYGYTF. The full variable domain, in which reference TRBV5-4 and TRBJ1-2 provide the parts outside the CDR3, is ETGVTQSPTHLIKTRGQQVTLRCSSQSGHNTVSWYQQALGQGPQFIFQYYREEENGRGNFPPRFSGLQFPNYSSELNVNALELDDSALYLCASSLDRDYGYTFGSGTRLTVV.

The V gene is TRBV11-2, the J gene TRBJ2-1, with D perhaps TRBD2 (6 bases). The CDR3 is 18 amino acids. The germline CDR1 and CDR2 sequences are SGHAT and FQNNGV. V was pared by 1 base and J by 0 bases, with 16 bases between. In DNA form, the CDR3 reads TGTGCCAGCAGCTTAGCCCCGGGACTTCCAAACTCCTACAATGAGCAGTTCTTC. Translation gives CASSLAPGLPNSYNEQFF.

J is TRBJ2-3 and V is TRBV25-1; 7 bases are a match to TRBD1. This CDR3 has 15 residues. V shed 6 bases and J 4 bases; nucleotides not matched to a gene: 10. The germline gives CDR1 MGHDK, CDR2 SYGVNS. CDR3 amino acids: CASRRDSSWADTQYF. The CDR3 DNA reads as TGTGCCAGCAGAAGGGACAGTTCTTGGGCAGATACGCAGTATTTT.

This sequence joins TRBV29-1 and TRBJ1-1; 7 nucleotides match TRBD1. CDR1 and CDR2 (germline): SQVTM, ANQGSEA. V shed 8 bases and J 2 bases; nucleotides not matched to a gene: 8. CDR3 size: 13 residues. CDR3 DNA sequence: TGCAGCTCGAGACAGGGCAGTAACACTGAAGCTTTCTTT. It codes for CSSRQGSNTEAFF.

The rearrangement uses TRBV7-2 and TRBJ2-1, with TRBD2 matching 8 bases. Germline assignment: CDR1 SGHTA and CDR2 FQGNSA. Germline trimming cut 5 bases from V and 3 bases from J; bases unmatched to any gene: 3. This CDR3 has 14 residues. Here the CDR3 DNA reads TGTGCCAGCAGCACCGGGACTAGCTACAATGAGCAGTTCTTC. This codes for CASSTGTSYNEQFF.

V usage is TRBV16 and J usage is TRBJ1-2; possible D gene TRBD1, 6 bases. In germline, CDR1 is KGHSY, CDR2 FQNENV. This CDR3 is 11 amino acids long. V was cut by 4 bases and J by 7 bases, with 7 bases left in between. CDR3: CASSPRGGYTF. CDR3 DNA: TGTGCCAGCAGCCCCAGGGGTGGCTACACCTTC.

This clone was detected only once. V gene TRBV11-2 combines with J gene TRBJ2-5; D ambiguous. This CDR3 comprises 13 residues. The germline V gene encodes CDR1 SGHAT and CDR2 FQNNGV. Between the trimmed V and J ends, which lost 1 base and 5 bases, there was a span of 8 bases. CDR3 sequence: CASSLGARETQYF. CDR3 DNA: TGTGCCAGCAGCTTAGGGGCCAGGGAGACCCAGTACTTC.

The chain joins TRBV30 to TRBJ1-1, with D possibly TRBD1 on 5 matching bases. Germline loops: CDR1 GTSNPN, CDR2 SVGIG (reference sequence). The CDR3 is 13 amino acids. V lost 5 bases and J 1 base, leaving 11 bases between the germline ends. CDR3 sequence (DNA): TGTGCCTGGCACCGGGGGGGGAACACTGAAGCTTTCTTT. It is translated as CAWHRGGNTEAFF.

CDR3 in DNA: TGTGCCAGCAGCCAAGATTACTCAGGTCGAAGGGAGCAGTACTTC. Translation gives CASSQDYSGRREQYF. The J gene is TRBJ2-7, the V gene TRBV4-2; D gene unclear. The CDR3 totals 15 residues. In germline, CDR1 is LGHNA, CDR2 YNFKEQ. V was pared by 0 bases and J by 7 bases, with 16 bases between.

This chain connects TRBV7-8 to TRBJ2-3; 13 nucleotides align to TRBD2. The germline CDR1 and CDR2 sequences are SGHVS and FQNEAQ. The CDR3 contains 21 residues. V lost 5 bases, J lost 1 base, and 18 bases stayed unmatched. The CDR3 coding sequence is TGTGCCAGCAGCCCCCCCCGGACTAGCGGGAGTAGGTTTGGTCGCACAGATACGCAGTATTTT. Its translation: CASSPPRTSGSRFGRTDTQYF. Variable domain in full (rest from reference TRBV7-8 and TRBJ2-3): GAGVSQSPRYKVAKRGQDVALRCDPISGHVSLFWYQQALGQGPEFLTYFQNEAQLDKSGLPSDRFFAERPEGSVSTLKIQRTQQEDSAVYLCASSPPRTSGSRFGRTDTQYFGPGTRLTVL.

The chain is built from TRBV9 and TRBJ1-2; 7 bases map to TRBD1. Germline CDR1 reads SGDLS; CDR2 reads YYNGEE. The J segment lost 5 bases and the V segment lost 2 bases, leaving 9 bases of the junction unmatched. This CDR3 has 15 amino acids. The CDR3 DNA follows: TGTGCCAGCAGCGTGGGCCTGGACAGGTCATATGGCTACACCTTC. Translation: CASSVGLDRSYGYTF.

This chain connects TRBV19 to TRBJ1-5; 8 nucleotides match TRBD1. V trimming: 5 bases; J trimming: 7 bases; junction bases outside the gene matches: 10. In germline, CDR1 is LNHDA, CDR2 SQIVND (reference sequence). This CDR3 comprises 15 residues. Here the CDR3 reads CASSPGTGNPQPQHF. The CDR3 DNA reads as TGTGCCAGTAGTCCCGGGACAGGCAATCCCCAGCCCCAGCATTTT.

CDR3 in amino acids: CATSDHRGDSYNEQFF. The CDR3 nucleotides are TGTGCCACCAGTGATCACAGGGGGGACTCCTACAATGAGCAGTTCTTC. The chain links TRBV24-1 to TRBJ2-1; 8 bases fit TRBD1. V was pared by 3 bases and J by 0 bases, with 3 bases of the junction left unmatched. The germline V gene encodes CDR1 KGHDR and CDR2 SFDVKD. The length of the CDR3 is 16 residues.

This clone is a singleton in its sample. The genes are TRBV7-9 and TRBJ1-1; D not resolved. The germline gives CDR1 SEHNR, CDR2 FQNEAQ (reference sequence). V was cut by 1 base and J by 1 base, with 10 bases left in between. CDR3 length equals 15 residues. CDR3 coding DNA: TGTGCCAGCAGCTTAGGTTTCACAGAGAACACTGAAGCTTTCTTT. Protein product: CASSLGFTENTEAFF.

The rearrangement joins TRBV11-2 to TRBJ1-5; D remains ambiguous. This CDR3 comprises 13 residues. Looked up from germline, CDR1 is SGHAT and CDR2 is FQNNGV. Trimming pared 3 bases from V and 7 bases from J, leaving 10 bases between. CDR3 bases: TGTGCCAGCAGCTTTAAGGCCGGGCAGCCCCAGCATTTT. Its translation: CASSFKAGQPQHF.

This chain uses TRBV28 with TRBJ1-4, with TRBD1 as a possible D gene (6 bases). Trimming pared 6 bases from V and 7 bases from J, leaving 6 bases between. Per the germline V gene, CDR1 is MDHEN and CDR2 is SYDVKM. The CDR3 loop spans 11 amino acids. The CDR3 here is CASRDSEKLFF. Here the CDR3 DNA reads TGTGCCAGCAGGGACAGTGAAAAACTGTTTTTT.

This clone appeared a few times. The chain uses TRBV28 and TRBJ1-1; D remains unclear. The V end lost 7 bases, the J end lost 6 bases, and 15 bases lay between the germline ends. Germline loops: CDR1 MDHEN, CDR2 SYDVKM. The CDR3 runs 13 residues. The CDR3 nucleotides read TGTGCCAGCACCCTTATAGGGAGGTCTGAAGCTTTCTTT. Its translation is CASTLIGRSEAFF.

This clone has only one observation. The chain joins TRBV9 to TRBJ1-1; 7 bases align to TRBD1. V trimming: 0 bases; J trimming: 3 bases; junction bases outside the gene matches: 5. The germline V gene encodes CDR1 SGDLS and CDR2 YYNGEE. The CDR3 loop spans 15 amino acids. The CDR3 sequence is CASSVDTQGDTEAFF. For the CDR3, the DNA is TGTGCCAGCAGCGTAGATACTCAGGGGGACACTGAAGCTTTCTTT.

V and J are TRBV13 and TRBJ2-7, with 7 bases that match TRBD1. CDR1 and CDR2 (germline): PRHDT, FYEKMQ (reference sequence). This CDR3 is built from 13 residues. V was pared by 5 bases and J by 6 bases, with 7 bases of the junction left unmatched. CDR3 nucleotide sequence: TGTGCCAGCAGCCCTAGACAGGGCCTCGAGCAGTACTTC. This codes for CASSPRQGLEQYF.

This chain connects TRBV19 to TRBJ1-1; 9 nucleotides line up with TRBD1. Germline loops: CDR1 LNHDA, CDR2 SQIVND (reference sequence). The CDR3 is made up of 20 amino acids. The ends lost 1 base at V and 0 bases at J; junction bases unmatched: 15. CDR3 nucleotides: TGTGCCAGTAGTATAGGCCCCTCCGGGACAGGGAAATTGGTGAACACTGAAGCTTTCTTT. Translating it yields CASSIGPSGTGKLVNTEAFF.

The CDR3 protein is CASRPDGANYGYTF. The CDR3, as DNA: TGTGCCAGCAGACCCGACGGAGCTAACTATGGCTACACCTTC. This chain joins TRBV27 and TRBJ1-2; D not certain. Per germline, CDR1 MNHEY and CDR2 SMNVEV (reference sequence). This CDR3 is 14 amino acids long. V lost 6 bases to trimming and J lost 0 bases, with 11 bases between them.

The chain is built from TRBV18 and TRBJ2-3, with 8 positions matching TRBD2. Germline CDR1 and CDR2: KGHSH and LQKENI. With V trimmed by 2 bases and J by 1 base, 2 bases remained unmatched. This CDR3 has 15 residues. CDR3 protein: CASSPSGGGTDTQYF. CDR3 bases: TGTGCCAGCTCACCATCCGGGGGGGGCACAGATACGCAGTATTTT.

V and J are TRBV25-1 and TRBJ1-2; TRBD1 aligns across 11 bases. The V gene end was trimmed by 2 bases and the J gene end by 5 bases; junction bases not matched to a gene: 4. The CDR3 extends over 15 amino acids. The germline V gene encodes CDR1 MGHDK and CDR2 SYGVNS. CDR3 residues: CASSEAGTGGYGYTF. DNA for the CDR3: TGTGCCAGCAGTGAAGCGGGGACAGGGGGTTATGGCTACACCTTC.